This is a list of T cell receptor beta chains from one sample in a study of blood T cell repertoires in COVID-19. Profiling relied on immunoSEQ multiplex PCR, and the TCRdb table lists in-frame clones only, not all of them. The data hold roughly 350,000 clones, with roughly 90% observed a single time. Sequenced sample: peripheral blood. All receptors derive from a woman aged 45-59 years with active or convalescent COVID-19. Both conserved end residues are part of each CDR3. Clone size is shown for a subset of rows, as once, few, many or a class of expanded clone.

CDR3 protein: CSASAGRASNQPQHF
J gene: TRBJ1-5
clone size: NA
V gene: TRBV20-1

CDR3 protein: CASSLPGDYEQYF
J gene: TRBJ2-7
clone size: NA
V gene: TRBV5-6

CDR3 protein: CASSDAQGGGTEAFF
J gene: TRBJ1-1
clone size: NA
V gene: TRBV5-4

CDR3 protein: CASSLSPSLLNEQFF
J gene: TRBJ2-1
clone size: NA
V gene: TRBV7-3

CDR3 protein: CASSVGQITGELFF
J gene: TRBJ2-2
clone size: NA
V gene: TRBV5-1

CDR3 protein: CATSSQQGVLINAGELFF
J gene: TRBJ2-2
clone size: NA
V gene: TRBV15

CDR3 protein: CASSFTPRDRGPEKLFF
J gene: TRBJ1-4
clone size: once
V gene: TRBV7-8

CDR3 protein: CASSFYTGTGSEQYF
J gene: TRBJ2-7
clone size: NA
V gene: TRBV7-2

CDR3 protein: CAWSFGGRNQPQHF
J gene: TRBJ1-5
clone size: few
V gene: TRBV30

CDR3 protein: CAFLWGGPSPPSYGYTF
J gene: TRBJ1-2
clone size: NA
V gene: TRBV5-4

CDR3 protein: CASRLPGQDYGYTF
J gene: TRBJ1-2
clone size: NA
V gene: TRBV2

CDR3 protein: CASSEQSGGFTDTQYF
J gene: TRBJ2-3
clone size: NA
V gene: TRBV2

CDR3 protein: CASSWGPEETQYF
J gene: TRBJ2-5
clone size: once
V gene: TRBV9

CDR3 protein: CASQIGNTIYF
J gene: TRBJ1-3
clone size: NA
V gene: TRBV19

CDR3 protein: CASSYSMDTQYF
J gene: TRBJ2-3
clone size: NA
V gene: TRBV6-6

CDR3 protein: CSVEGRGNYGYTF
J gene: TRBJ1-2
clone size: NA
V gene: TRBV29-1

CDR3 protein: CASSMNLGQYTDTQYF
J gene: TRBJ2-3
clone size: NA
V gene: TRBV19

CDR3 protein: CASSIRGVDTQYF
J gene: TRBJ2-3
clone size: NA
V gene: TRBV19

CDR3 protein: CASSIDSHNEQFF
J gene: TRBJ2-1
clone size: NA
V gene: TRBV7-9

CDR3 protein: CASSLGGLAGGHGETQYF
J gene: TRBJ2-5
clone size: NA
V gene: TRBV7-2

CDR3 protein: CASRPGAGNTIYF
J gene: TRBJ1-3
clone size: NA
V gene: TRBV2

CDR3 protein: CASSPPSGSYEQYF
J gene: TRBJ2-7
clone size: once
V gene: TRBV18

CDR3 protein: CASSFWRGTDTQYF
J gene: TRBJ2-3
clone size: NA
V gene: TRBV7-2

CDR3 protein: CASSLQSGGNQPQHF
J gene: TRBJ1-5
clone size: NA
V gene: TRBV5-1